The 6 T cell receptor beta chains below were found in one sample sequenced in a study of blood T cell repertoires in COVID-19. TCRdb's table, derived via immunoSEQ multiplex PCR, lists solely in-frame clones and lacks some. This sample carries tens of thousands of clones, over 85% of them seen once, and the ten largest clones take roughly 2%. Sample: peripheral blood. These receptors originate from a man in his fifties with acute or convalescent COVID-19.

V is TRBV9 and J is TRBJ2-1, with 8 bases that match TRBD1. The trim removed 4 bases at V and 7 bases at J, leaving 7 bases unmatched. The CDR3 covers 14 residues. CDR1 and CDR2 from the germline V gene are SGDLS and YYNGEE. This CDR3 reads CASSIRTGWNEQFF. The DNA of the CDR3 is TGTGCCAGCAGCATAAGGACAGGGTGGAATGAGCAGTTCTTC.

V is TRBV27 and J is TRBJ2-2, with a weak D call TRBD2 (5 bases). CDR1 is MNHEY and CDR2 is SMNVEV in the germline V gene (reference sequence). CDR3 length: 15 residues. The germline V and J ends were trimmed by 6 bases and 0 bases, with 11 bases remaining between them. The CDR3: CASSPTNANTGELFF. The DNA of the CDR3 is TGTGCCAGCAGCCCGACTAACGCGAACACCGGGGAGCTGTTTTTT.

The gene calls are TRBV27 and TRBJ1-6; D is perhaps TRBD1 (6 bases). V was shortened by 5 bases and J by 9 bases, with 17 bases between the two germline ends. Germline loops: CDR1 MNHEY, CDR2 SMNVEV (reference sequence). This CDR3 comprises 15 residues. The CDR3 DNA follows: TGTGCCAGCAGTCCGGCCAGGGGAAAACGTTCACCCCTCCACTTT. Amino acid sequence: CASSPARGKRSPLHF.

V usage is TRBV28 and J usage is TRBJ2-7; D possibly corresponds to TRBD1 (6 bases). The CDR3 length is 13 residues. With 10 bases removed from V and 2 bases from J, the gap between germline ends came to 15 bases. Germline V lookup: CDR1 MDHEN, CDR2 SYDVKM. The CDR3 nucleotides read TGTGCCACGAACTCGGGACATACCTACGAGCAGTACTTC. Its protein product is CATNSGHTYEQYF.

This clone was counted between two and nine times. The rearrangement uses TRBV19 and TRBJ2-7; 10 bases are shared with TRBD2. Per the germline V gene, CDR1 is LNHDA and CDR2 is SQIVND (reference sequence). The CDR3 sequence is 14 residues long. Trimming cost V 5 bases and J 3 bases; bases outside gene matches: 4. The CDR3 DNA reads as TGTGCCAGTAGTCCCTCTAGCGGGAGCTACGAGCAGTACTTC. This encodes CASSPSSGSYEQYF.

The chain joins TRBV2 to TRBJ2-5, with 7 positions matching TRBD2. The CDR3 is 14 residues long. J was trimmed by 4 bases and V by 5 bases; bases with no gene match: 7. Germline V gives CDR1 SNHLY, CDR2 FYNNEI. The CDR3 reads CASSIQSGTETQYF. DNA for the CDR3: TGTGCCAGCAGTATCCAGAGCGGGACAGAGACCCAGTACTTC.